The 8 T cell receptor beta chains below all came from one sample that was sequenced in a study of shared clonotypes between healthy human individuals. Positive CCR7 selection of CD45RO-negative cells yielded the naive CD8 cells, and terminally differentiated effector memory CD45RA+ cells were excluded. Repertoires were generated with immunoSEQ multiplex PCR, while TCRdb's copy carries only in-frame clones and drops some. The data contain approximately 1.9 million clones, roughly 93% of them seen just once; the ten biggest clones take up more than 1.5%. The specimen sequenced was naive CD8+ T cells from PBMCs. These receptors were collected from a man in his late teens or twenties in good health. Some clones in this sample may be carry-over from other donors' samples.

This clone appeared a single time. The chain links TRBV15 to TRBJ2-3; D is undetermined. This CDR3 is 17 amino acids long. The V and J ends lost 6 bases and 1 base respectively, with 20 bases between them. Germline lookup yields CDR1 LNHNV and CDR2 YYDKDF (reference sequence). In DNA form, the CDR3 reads TGTGCCACCAGGGGCCTACGTCTGGGCGCCCGCACAGATACGCAGTATTTT. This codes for CATRGLRLGARTDTQYF.

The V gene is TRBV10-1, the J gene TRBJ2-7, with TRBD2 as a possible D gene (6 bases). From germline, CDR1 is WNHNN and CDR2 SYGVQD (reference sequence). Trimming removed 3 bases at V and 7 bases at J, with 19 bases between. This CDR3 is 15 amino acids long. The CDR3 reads CASSDPRDSPREQYF. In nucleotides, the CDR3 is TGCGCCAGCAGTGATCCCCGGGACTCCCCTAGGGAGCAGTACTTC.

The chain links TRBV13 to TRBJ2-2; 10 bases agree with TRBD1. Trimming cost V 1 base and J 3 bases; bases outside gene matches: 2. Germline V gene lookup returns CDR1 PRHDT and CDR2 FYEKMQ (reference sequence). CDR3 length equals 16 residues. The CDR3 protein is CASSLVGQGYTGELFF. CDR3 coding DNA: TGTGCCAGCAGCTTAGTGGGACAGGGGTACACCGGGGAGCTGTTTTTT.

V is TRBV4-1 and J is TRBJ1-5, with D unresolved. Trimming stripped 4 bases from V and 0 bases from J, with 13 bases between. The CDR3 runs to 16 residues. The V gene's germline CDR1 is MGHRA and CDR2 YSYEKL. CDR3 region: CASSPRAADSNQPQHF. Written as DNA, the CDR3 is TGCGCCAGCAGCCCAAGGGCGGCAGATAGCAATCAGCCCCAGCATTTT.

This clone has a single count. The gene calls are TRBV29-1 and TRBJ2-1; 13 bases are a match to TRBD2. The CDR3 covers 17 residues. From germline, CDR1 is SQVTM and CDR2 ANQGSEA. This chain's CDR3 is CSAEGTSGTRSYNEQFF. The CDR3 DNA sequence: TGCAGTGCCGAAGGGACTAGCGGGACGAGGTCGTACAATGAGCAGTTCTTC.

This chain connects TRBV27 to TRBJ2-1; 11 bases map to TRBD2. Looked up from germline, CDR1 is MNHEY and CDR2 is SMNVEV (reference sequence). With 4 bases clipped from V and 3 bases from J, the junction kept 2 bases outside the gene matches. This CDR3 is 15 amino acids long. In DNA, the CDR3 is TGTGCCAGCAGTTCGGGACTAGCGGTCTACAATGAGCAGTTCTTC. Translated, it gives CASSSGLAVYNEQFF.

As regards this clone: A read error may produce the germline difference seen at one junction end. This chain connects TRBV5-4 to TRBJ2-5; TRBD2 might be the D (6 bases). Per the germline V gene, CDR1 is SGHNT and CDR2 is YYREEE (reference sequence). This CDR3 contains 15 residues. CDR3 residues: CASSQGLSTQEIQYF. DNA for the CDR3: TGTGCCAGCAGCCAAGGACTATCTACACAAGAGATCCAGTACTTC.

The CDR3 loop reads CASSTQTSGMSEQFF. The DNA of the CDR3 is TGTGCCAGCAGCACCCAGACTAGCGGGATGAGTGAGCAGTTCTTC. This chain connects TRBV9 to TRBJ2-1, with TRBD2 matching 11 bases. V shed 4 bases, J shed 9 bases, and the junction held 9 bases outside the gene matches. From germline, CDR1 is SGDLS and CDR2 YYNGEE. The CDR3 has 15 residues.